This T cell receptor beta chain was sequenced in a study of Graves' ophthalmopathy and Graves' hyperthyroidism (dated by TCRdb to the late 2010s). About the full investigation: Peripheral blood was collected before any treatment was given, at the time of initial diagnosis. TCR beta repertoire signatures were used to distinguish Graves' ophthalmopathy from Graves' hyperthyroidism and to predict progression to ophthalmopathy. In total, some 140 blood samples were TCR-sequenced: 40 to 45 ophthalmopathy, some 72 hyperthyroidism and some 17 hyperthyroidism-to-ophthalmopathy patients. A discovery set of 100 patients (43 ophthalmopathy, 57 stable hyperthyroidism) was enrolled to explore V-J signatures distinguishing ophthalmopathy from hyperthyroidism. An independent validation cohort comprised 18 hyperthyroidism patients and 15 to 17 patients who later progressed from hyperthyroidism to ophthalmopathy. In roughly six hyperthyroidism patients, the T-cell repertoires found in thyroid tissue were compared with those found in blood. After sampling, hyperthyroidism patients received methimazole starting at 30 mg daily, and ophthalmopathy patients received high-dose intravenous methylprednisolone. What the research found in general, with its limitations: In cross-validation, the 13-signature model distinguished ophthalmopathy from stable hyperthyroidism with nearly 90% sensitivity and approximately 81% specificity, and in the test set the corresponding values were about 80% and 75%. In validation, the model predicted ophthalmopathy progression with about 70% sensitivity and about 77% specificity; some twelve predicted patients were CT-confirmed with GO in a median of approximately 6.5 months. Most expanded thyroid clonotypes with frequency above 0.001 were also detected in blood, suggesting blood repertoires may reflect the thyroid immune response. No statistical method was used to set the sample size in advance, and the investigators knew which group each participant was assigned to.

Hyperthyroidism was considered stable if no progression to ophthalmopathy occurred within 18 months of follow-up. Patients with hyperthyroidism were aged 18 to 65 years, had been newly diagnosed, and had a disease duration of less than 2 months. Patients with other autoimmune diseases, uncontrolled infections, pregnancy or lactation were excluded from the study. Clinical symptoms, serum thyroxine, TRAb, thyroid ultrasound and orbital computed tomography formed the basis of the diagnosis. PBMCs were isolated from more than 8 ml of fresh peripheral blood by Ficoll-Paque density gradient centrifugation. Trizol reagent was used to extract the total RNA, and its quality was then checked on an Agilent 2100 Bioanalyzer. TCR beta CDR3 regions were amplified from RNA transcripts for repertoire sequencing. A first-round RT-PCR used HTBI primers with the Qiagen OneStep RT-PCR kit, followed by a second-round multiplex PCR, size selection and purification. Libraries were sequenced on an Illumina HiSeq2000 using paired-end 100 bp reads. The paper's processing steps were these. SOAPnuke was used for read processing, and reads with adapters, uncalled bases, a mean Phred below 15, or no exact constant-primer or identifier match were discarded. COPE v1.2.5 was used to merge the high-quality paired reads. Unique nucleotide sequences were defined as clonotypes and aligned to IMGT TRB V, D and J references using MiTCR v1.1. The analysis was limited to V-J combinations with a frequency above 0.0001, which together covered approximately 99% of the repertoires. A TCR clonal expansion and chaos score per V-J combination was defined as the ratio of F50 clonal expansion to chaos observed in the TCRdist matrix. Welch's t-statistics and random forest were used to narrow the features down to around 13 V-J combinations, which were then fed into a naive Bayes classifier. The similarity between thyroid and blood repertoires was quantified using the Morisita-Horn index. TCRdb reprocessed the public reads (quality trimming at Q25 with fastp, clone calling with MiXCR) and kept in-frame beta chains. Identical CDR3 protein sequences are pooled into one entry, listed with their most common genes and DNA. The authors' filters were not applied to this entry. The sample has roughly 350,000 distinct CDR3 sequences on record, about 18% of them singletons. The leading ten clones occupy roughly 2.3% of the sample.

Including cysteine and phenylalanine, the CDR3 has 18 amino acids. Only the CDR3 part of the read is kept: 54 bases, read in frame from the first base. CDR1 is given as MGHRA and CDR2 as YSYEKL, both from the germline V gene. A distance of 14 bases separates the germline ends of V and J, which lose 1 base and 1 base respectively. This clonotype was counted ten times or more. This receptor's antigen is unknown. The input lacks base qualities; no much larger clone sits a single base away. Source material: peripheral blood. Here the chain combines TRBV4-1 and TRBJ2-6; tentative D gene TRBD2, with 6 bases matching. The origin of this receptor is an adult woman with stable Graves' hyperthyroidism. The DNA sequence reads TGCGCCAGCAGCCAAGCGGCCGGAGGGCCGTCTGGGGCCAACGTCCTGACTTTC. Its coded protein is CASSQAAGGPSGANVLTF.